This paragraph covers one T cell receptor (beta chain) sequence. Generated by immunoSEQ multiplex PCR, the TCRdb table keeps only in-frame clones and is missing some. The sample includes 600,000 or so clones, approximately 89% seen only once; the top ten take 0.0094%. The entry originates in a study of shared T cell receptors in the human thymus. The junction had 17 bases not matched to a gene; V was cut back by 0 bases and J by 7 bases. Germline V gives CDR1 LGHNA, CDR2 YSLEER. The CDR3 covers 19 residues. These records were also assigned to another study, of human thymus T cells.

The clonotype originates from a boy younger than two with a congenital heart defect. The chain carries TRBV4-3 and TRBJ2-2; TRBD2 matches at 7 bases. Sequenced sample: thymocytes. Here the CDR3 DNA reads TGCGCCAGCAGCCAAGATAAAGGTCTGGGGGGGGTAAGAGGCGGGGAGCTGTTTTTT. Its translation is CASSQDKGLGGVRGGELFF.